This T cell receptor (beta chain) was sequenced in a study of tumor-infiltrating lymphocytes in primary liver carcinoma. Study-wide context: Both sexes were represented among patients, who were 30 to 69 years old. Study outcomes and limitations: Less overlap was seen in tumor-adjacent and tumor-blood pairs than in tumor region pairs.

To note about this clonotype: Its antigen is still unknown. The missing conserved phenylalanine or tryptophan at the end of this CDR3 makes a read error likely.

Unsorted whole blood served as the source of blood RNA, and germline DNA was extracted as well. Chronic HBV infection, untreated so far, was present in the patients. TCR beta cDNA was made from 500 ng total RNA with a constant-region primer. TCR beta libraries came from three nested multiplex PCR rounds using slightly modified ARM-PCR. The opening two PCR rounds, nine to eleven cycles each, paired TRBV1-TRBV30 forward primers with a C-beta reverse primer. TCRdb recomputed calls from the multiplex PCR reads with MiXCR, one row per CDR3 protein. The table includes almost 200,000 distinct CDR3 sequences, about two thirds detected once. CDR1 is SGHAT and CDR2 is FQDESV in the germline V gene (reference sequence). The ends lost 5 bases at V and 6 bases at J; junction bases unmatched: 7. There are 13 residues in the CDR3.

This clonotype originated in a woman aged 60-70 years with primary liver carcinoma and hepatitis B virus infection. The chain carries TRBV11-1 and TRBJ2-7, with 7 bases that match TRBD1. The sample was peripheral blood. The CDR3 sequence is CASSQDRSVEQYS. The DNA of the CDR3 is TGTGCCAGCAGCCAGGACAGGTCTGTCGAGCAGTACTCC.